This T cell receptor (beta chain) stems from a study of shared clonotypes between healthy human individuals. Remarks on this clone: The antigen is not known.

General observations from the study: Represented diversity, genetic and exposure-history alike, was limited by few donors.

Clones were read by immunoSEQ multiplex PCR, and TCRdb kept only the in-frame ones, dropping some. This sample yields about 450,000 clones, of which 75% to 85% are seen a single time; approximately 13% belongs to the top ten. The V end lost 3 bases, the J end lost 4 bases, and 16 bases lay between the germline ends. This CDR3 region has 16 residues. Germline CDR1 SQVTM, CDR2 ANQGSEA. Those who donated were healthy HIV-negative adults, with no recent acute infections or vaccinations reported. Researchers drew on approximately 92 million PBMCs for genomic DNA from unsorted samples. The specimen sequenced was PBMCs. The sequence came from a woman aged 40-49 years in good health. Some clones in this sample may be carry-over from other donors' samples. The chain is built from TRBV29-1 and TRBJ2-6, with no clear D. Here the CDR3 reads CSVDGRILRGANVLTF. The DNA of the CDR3 is TGCAGCGTTGATGGCCGAATACTGAGGGGGGCCAACGTCCTGACTTTC.